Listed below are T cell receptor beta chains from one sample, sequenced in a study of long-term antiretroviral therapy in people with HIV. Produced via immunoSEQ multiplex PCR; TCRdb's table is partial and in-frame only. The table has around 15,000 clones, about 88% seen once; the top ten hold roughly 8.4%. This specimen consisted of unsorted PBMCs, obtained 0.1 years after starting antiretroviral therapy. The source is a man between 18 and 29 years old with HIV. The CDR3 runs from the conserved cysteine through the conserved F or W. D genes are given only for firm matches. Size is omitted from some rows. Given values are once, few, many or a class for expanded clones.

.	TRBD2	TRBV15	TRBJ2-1	TGTGCCACGACCCCGACCCTTAGGACTAGCGGAGTTATCTCCTACAATGAGCAGTTCTTC	CATTPTLRTSGVISYNEQFF
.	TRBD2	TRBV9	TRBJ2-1	TGTGCCAGCAGCGTAGAGGGGACTAGCGTCTACAATGAGCAGTTCTTC	CASSVEGTSVYNEQFF
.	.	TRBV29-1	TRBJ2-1	TGCAGCGGAGTTTCCCTGAACTACAATGAGCAGTTCTTC	CSGVSLNYNEQFF
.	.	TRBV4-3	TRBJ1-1	TGCGCCAGCAGCCAAAGCCGGGGGGGCACTGAAGCTTTCTTT	CASSQSRGGTEAFF
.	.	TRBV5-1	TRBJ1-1	TGCGCCAGCAGCTTCGGCACTGAAGCTTTCTTT	CASSFGTEAFF
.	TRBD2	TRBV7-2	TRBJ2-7	TGTGCCAGCAGCTTGACTAGCAACTACGAGCAGTACTTC	CASSLTSNYEQYF
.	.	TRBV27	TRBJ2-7	TGTGCCAGCAGTTCCTTGGGCCTCCGCGAATTGAGCTCCTACGAGCAGTACTTC	CASSSLGLRELSSYEQYF
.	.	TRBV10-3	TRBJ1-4	TGTGCCATCAGTGAGGGGGGTAATGGTAATGAAAAACTGTTTTTT	CAISEGGNGNEKLFF
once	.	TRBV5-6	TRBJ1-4	TGTGCCAGCAGCTTGTTTGAAGAAGAACCGGACACTGAAAAACTGTTTTTT	CASSLFEEEPDTEKLFF
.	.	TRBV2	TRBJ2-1	TGTGCCAGCAGCAAGGGTCCTCCGGCCTATGAGCAGTTCTTC	CASSKGPPAYEQFF
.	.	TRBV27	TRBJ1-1	TGTGCCAGCAGTGACACAGGTCTGACTGAAGCTTTCTTT	CASSDTGLTEAFF
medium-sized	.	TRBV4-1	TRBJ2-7	TGCGCCAGCAGCCAAGGCCTAGGACAGTTTGGCGAGCAGTACTTC	CASSQGLGQFGEQYF
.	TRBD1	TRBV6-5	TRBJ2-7	TGTGCCAGCAGCCGGGACAGATCCTACGAGCAGTACTTC	CASSRDRSYEQYF
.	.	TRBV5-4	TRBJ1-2	TGTGCCAGCAGCTTGGGAGGCAGCCACTATGGCTACACCTTC	CASSLGGSHYGYTF
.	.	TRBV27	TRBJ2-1	TGTGCCAGCAGTTCCCCTCTGAGTGCGAGCTCCTACAATGAGCAGTTCTTC	CASSSPLSASSYNEQFF
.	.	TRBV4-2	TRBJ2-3	TGTGCCAGCAGCCAAGATAGGGGTTCCACAGATACGCAGTATTTT	CASSQDRGSTDTQYF
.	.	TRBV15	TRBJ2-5	TGTGCCACCAGCTTCCTCGGGACCTCGCAAGAGACCCAGTACTTC	CATSFLGTSQETQYF
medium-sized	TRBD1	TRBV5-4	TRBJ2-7	TGTGCCAGCAGCTTACGGACAGGCTCCTACGAGCAGTACTTC	CASSLRTGSYEQYF
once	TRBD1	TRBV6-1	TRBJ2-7	TGTGCCAGCAGTGAATGGCAGGGGGCGATACAAACTTACGAGCAGTACTTC	CASSEWQGAIQTYEQYF
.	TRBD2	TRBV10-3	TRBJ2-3	TGTGCCATCAGTGAGACGGAGCATTGGGGGCAGCGGGAGGCTCCAGATACGCAGTATTTT	CAISETEHWGQREAPDTQYF
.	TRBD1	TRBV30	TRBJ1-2	TGTGCCTGGAGTGGGGGGACAGGGGGCTACACCTTC	CAWSGGTGGYTF
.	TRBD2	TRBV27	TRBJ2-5	TGTGCCAGCAGTTTACAATCGAGGGGACTAGTATCCGAGACCCAGTACTTC	CASSLQSRGLVSETQYF
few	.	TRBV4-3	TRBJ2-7	TGCGCCAGCAGCCAAGATCACGGGGATAGCGACGAGCAGTACTTC	CASSQDHGDSDEQYF
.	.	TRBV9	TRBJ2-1	TGTGCCAGCAGCATCGCGGGTGCATACAATGAGCAGTTCTTC	CASSIAGAYNEQFF